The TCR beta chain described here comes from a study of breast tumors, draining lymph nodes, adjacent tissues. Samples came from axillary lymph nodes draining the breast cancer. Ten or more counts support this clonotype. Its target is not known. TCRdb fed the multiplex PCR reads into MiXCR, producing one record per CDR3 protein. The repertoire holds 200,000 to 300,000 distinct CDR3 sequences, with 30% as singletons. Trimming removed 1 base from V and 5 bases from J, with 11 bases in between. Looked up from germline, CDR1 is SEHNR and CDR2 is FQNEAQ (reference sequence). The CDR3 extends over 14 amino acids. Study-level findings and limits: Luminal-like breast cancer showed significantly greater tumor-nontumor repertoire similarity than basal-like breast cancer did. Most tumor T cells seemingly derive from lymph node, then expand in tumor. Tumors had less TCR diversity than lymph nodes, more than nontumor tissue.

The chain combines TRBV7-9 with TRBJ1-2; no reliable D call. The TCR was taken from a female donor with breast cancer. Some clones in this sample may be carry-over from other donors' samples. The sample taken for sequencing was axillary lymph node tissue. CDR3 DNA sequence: TGTGCCAGCAGCTTAGGAGGCTTCAGTTATGGCTACACCTTC. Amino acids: CASSLGGFSYGYTF.